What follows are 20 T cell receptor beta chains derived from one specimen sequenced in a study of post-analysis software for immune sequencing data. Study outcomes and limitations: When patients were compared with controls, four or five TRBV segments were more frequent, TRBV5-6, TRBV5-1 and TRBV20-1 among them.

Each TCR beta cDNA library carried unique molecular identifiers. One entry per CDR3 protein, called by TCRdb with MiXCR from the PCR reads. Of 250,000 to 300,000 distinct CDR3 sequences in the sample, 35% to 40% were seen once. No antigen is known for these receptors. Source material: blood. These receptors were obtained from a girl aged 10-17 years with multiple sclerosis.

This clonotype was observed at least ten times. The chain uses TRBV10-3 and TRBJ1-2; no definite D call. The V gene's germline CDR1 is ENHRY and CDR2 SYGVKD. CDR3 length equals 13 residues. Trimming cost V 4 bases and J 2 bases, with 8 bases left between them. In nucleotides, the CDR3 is TGTGCCATCAGTGGCGGCCAGAACTATGGCTACACCTTC. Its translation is CAISGGQNYGYTF.

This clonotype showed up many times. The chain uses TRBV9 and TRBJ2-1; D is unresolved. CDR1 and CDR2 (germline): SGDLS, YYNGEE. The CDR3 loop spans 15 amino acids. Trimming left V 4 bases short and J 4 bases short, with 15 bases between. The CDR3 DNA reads TGTGCCAGCAGCCCCCTCGGCTCCTTATACAATGAGCAGTTCTTC. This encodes CASSPLGSLYNEQFF.

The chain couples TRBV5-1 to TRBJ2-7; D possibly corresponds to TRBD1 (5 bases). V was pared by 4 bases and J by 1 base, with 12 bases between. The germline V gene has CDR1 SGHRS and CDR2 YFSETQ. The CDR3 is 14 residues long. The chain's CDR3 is CASSPGQTSYEQYF. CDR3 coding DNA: TGCGCCAGCAGCCCAGGACAAACATCCTACGAGCAGTACTTC. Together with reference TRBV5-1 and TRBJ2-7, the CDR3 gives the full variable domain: KAGVTQTPRYLIKTRGQQVTLSCSPISGHRSVSWYQQTPGQGLQFLFEYFSETQRNKGNFPGRFSGRQFSNSRSEMNVSTLELGDSALYLCASSPGQTSYEQYFGPGTRLTVT.

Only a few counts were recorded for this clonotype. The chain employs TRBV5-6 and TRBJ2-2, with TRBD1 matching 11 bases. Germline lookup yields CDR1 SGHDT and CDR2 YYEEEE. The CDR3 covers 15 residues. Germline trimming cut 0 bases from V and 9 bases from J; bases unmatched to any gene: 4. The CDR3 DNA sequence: TGTGCCAGCAGCTTGGCGGGACAGGGGGGCCGGGAGCTGTTTTTT. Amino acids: CASSLAGQGGRELFF.

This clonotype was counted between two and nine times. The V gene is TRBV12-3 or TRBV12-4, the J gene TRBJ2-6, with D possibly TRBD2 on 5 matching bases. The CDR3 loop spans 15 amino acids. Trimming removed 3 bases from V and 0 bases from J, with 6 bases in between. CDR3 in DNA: TGTGCCAGCAGTTTGGGGAGCTCTGGGGCCAACGTCCTGACTTTC. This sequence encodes CASSLGSSGANVLTF.

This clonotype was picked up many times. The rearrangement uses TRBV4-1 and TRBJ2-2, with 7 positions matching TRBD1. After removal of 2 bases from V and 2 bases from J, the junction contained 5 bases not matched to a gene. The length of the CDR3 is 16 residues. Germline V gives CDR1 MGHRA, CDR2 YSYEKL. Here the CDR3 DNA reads TGCGCCAGCAGCCAATGGGGACAGCGAAACACCGGGGAGCTGTTTTTT. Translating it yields CASSQWGQRNTGELFF.

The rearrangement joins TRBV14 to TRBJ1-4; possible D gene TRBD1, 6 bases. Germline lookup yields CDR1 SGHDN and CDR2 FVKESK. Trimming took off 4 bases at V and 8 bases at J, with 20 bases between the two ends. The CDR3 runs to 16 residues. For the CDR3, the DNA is TGTGCCAGCAGCCCTATCTTCGGGGACACCAGAGAAAAACTGTTTTTT. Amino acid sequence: CASSPIFGDTREKLFF.

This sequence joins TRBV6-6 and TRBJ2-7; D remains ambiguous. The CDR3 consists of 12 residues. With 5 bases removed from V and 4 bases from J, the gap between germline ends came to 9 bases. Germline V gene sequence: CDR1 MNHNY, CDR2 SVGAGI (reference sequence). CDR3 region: CASSTTGYEQYF. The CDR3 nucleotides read TGTGCCAGCAGTACAACTGGTTACGAGCAGTACTTC.

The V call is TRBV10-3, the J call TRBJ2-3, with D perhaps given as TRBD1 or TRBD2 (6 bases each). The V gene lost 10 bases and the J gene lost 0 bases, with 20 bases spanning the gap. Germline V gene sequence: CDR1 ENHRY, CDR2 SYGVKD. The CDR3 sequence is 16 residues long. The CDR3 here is CASRDTGGRSTDTQYF. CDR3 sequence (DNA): TGTGCCAGCCGGGACACCGGAGGGCGGAGCACAGATACGCAGTATTTT.

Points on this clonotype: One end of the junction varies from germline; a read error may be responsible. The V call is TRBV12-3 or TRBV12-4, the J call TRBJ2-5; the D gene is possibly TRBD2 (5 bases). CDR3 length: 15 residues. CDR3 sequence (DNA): TGTGCCAGCAGTTCTCCAGGACTGGGCCAAGGGACCCAGTACTTC. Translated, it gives CASSSPGLGQGTQYF.

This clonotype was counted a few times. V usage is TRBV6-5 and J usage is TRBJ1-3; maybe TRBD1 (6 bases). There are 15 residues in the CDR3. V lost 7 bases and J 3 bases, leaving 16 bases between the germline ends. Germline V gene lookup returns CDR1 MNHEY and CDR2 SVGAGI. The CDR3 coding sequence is TGTGCCAGCACCGACGGGGGGGCGGGTGGAAACACCATATATTTT. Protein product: CASTDGGAGGNTIYF.

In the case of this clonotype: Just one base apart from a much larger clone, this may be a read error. The CDR3 spells CANSPIGQGAGEQFF. The DNA for the CDR3 is TGTGCCAACTCGCCTATAGGGCAGGGGGCTGGTGAGCAGTTCTTC. The V call is TRBV18, the J call TRBJ2-1, with 8 bases that match TRBD1. There are 15 residues in the CDR3. Per the germline V gene, CDR1 is KGHSH and CDR2 is LQKENI. J gave up 9 bases and V 10 bases, and 17 bases lay outside the gene matches.

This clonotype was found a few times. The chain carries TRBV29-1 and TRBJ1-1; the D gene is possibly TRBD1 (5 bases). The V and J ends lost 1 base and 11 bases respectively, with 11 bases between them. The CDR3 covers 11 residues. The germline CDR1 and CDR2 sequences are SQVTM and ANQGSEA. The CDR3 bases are TGCAGCGTTGAAGGGTCGGGGGGTGCTTTCTTT. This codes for CSVEGSGGAFF.

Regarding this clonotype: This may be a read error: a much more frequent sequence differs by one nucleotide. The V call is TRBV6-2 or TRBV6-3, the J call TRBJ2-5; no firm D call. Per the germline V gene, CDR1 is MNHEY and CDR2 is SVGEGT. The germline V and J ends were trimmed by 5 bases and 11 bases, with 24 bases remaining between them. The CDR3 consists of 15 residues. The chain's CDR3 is CASSPLGIHYNEQYF. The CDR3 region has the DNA TGTGCCAGCAGTCCCCTAGGGATCCACTACAATGAGCAGTACTTC.

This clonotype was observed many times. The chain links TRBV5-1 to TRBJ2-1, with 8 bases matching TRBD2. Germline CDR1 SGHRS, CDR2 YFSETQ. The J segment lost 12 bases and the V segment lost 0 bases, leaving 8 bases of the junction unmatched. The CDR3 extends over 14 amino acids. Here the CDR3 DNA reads TGCGCCAGCAGCTTGGCCTTGGACGGGGGGGGGCAGTTCTTC. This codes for CASSLALDGGGQFF.

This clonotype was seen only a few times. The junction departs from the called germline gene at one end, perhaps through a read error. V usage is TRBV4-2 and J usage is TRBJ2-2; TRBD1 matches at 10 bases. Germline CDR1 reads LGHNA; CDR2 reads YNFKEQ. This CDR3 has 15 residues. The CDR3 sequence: CVSSQGQGYTGELFF. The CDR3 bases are TGTGTCAGCAGCCAGGGACAGGGGTACACCGGGGAGCTGTTTTTT.

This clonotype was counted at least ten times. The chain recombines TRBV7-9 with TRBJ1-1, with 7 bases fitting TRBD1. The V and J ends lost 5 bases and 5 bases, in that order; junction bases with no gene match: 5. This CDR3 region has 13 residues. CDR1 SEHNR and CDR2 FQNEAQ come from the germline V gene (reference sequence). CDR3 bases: TGTGCCAGCAGCACCGAACAGGGGACTGAAGCTTTCTTT. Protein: CASSTEQGTEAFF.

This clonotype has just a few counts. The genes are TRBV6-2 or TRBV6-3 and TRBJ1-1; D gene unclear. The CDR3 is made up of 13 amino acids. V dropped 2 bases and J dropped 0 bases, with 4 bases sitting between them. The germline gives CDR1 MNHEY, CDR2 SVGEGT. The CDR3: CASSYVVNTEAFF. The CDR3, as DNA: TGTGCCAGCAGTTACGTGGTGAACACTGAAGCTTTCTTT.

The CDR3 nucleotides are TGTGCCAGCAGTCTGGCCAGACCTAATTCACCCCTCCACTTT. It yields the protein CASSLARPNSPLHF. The chain recombines TRBV12-3 or TRBV12-4 with TRBJ1-6, with no clear D. V gave up 5 bases and J gave up 6 bases, with 11 bases separating them. CDR3 size: 14 residues.

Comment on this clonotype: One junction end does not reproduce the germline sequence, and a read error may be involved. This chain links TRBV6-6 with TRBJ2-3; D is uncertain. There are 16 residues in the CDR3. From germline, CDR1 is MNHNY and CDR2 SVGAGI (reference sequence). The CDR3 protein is CASSFLTPGPTDTQYF. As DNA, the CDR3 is TGTGCCAGCAGTTTCCTTACTCCGGGCCCCACAGATACGCAATATTTT.